The following is a T cell receptor (beta chain) sequence with its context. Its antigen is not identified. It was with a sample-barcoded 5' primer and a J-beta primer mix that a second PCR of about 6 to 11 cycles was run. Per-sample output comprised a minimum of 2.5 million paired-end reads containing CDR3. One entry per CDR3 protein results from TCRdb running MiXCR on the 5' RACE reads. Of about 680,000 distinct CDR3 sequences detected, 49% appear once; the ten largest clones hold around 32%. This sample was taken from a study of blood T cells in healthy people across ages. Whole-study findings and limits: Using unsorted PBMCs precluded a conclusive naive versus antigen-experienced comparison.

V shed 7 bases and J shed 4 bases, with 11 bases lying between them. This CDR3 has 13 residues. The germline V gene encodes CDR1 SNHLY and CDR2 FYNNEI. Per sample, at least 5.5 micrograms of total RNA were extracted. This TCR was recovered from a woman aged 55-70 years in good health. The genes are TRBV2 and TRBJ2-1; no reliable D call. The sequenced sample was blood. CDR3 nucleotide sequence: TGTGCCAGCACCCAGGAACGGTACAATGAGCAGTTCTTC. As protein: CASTQERYNEQFF. The full variable domain, rest sourced from reference TRBV2 and TRBJ2-1, is EPEVTQTPSHQVTQMGQEVILRCVPISNHLYFYWYRQILGQKVEFLVSFYNNEISEKSEIFDDQFSVERPDGSNFTLKIRSTKLEDSAMYFCASTQERYNEQFFGPGTRLTVL.